These T cell receptor beta chains were read from a single sample in a study of shared clonotypes between healthy human individuals. TCRdb keeps only in-frame clones here, not all; method: immunoSEQ multiplex PCR. Here the sample spans approximately 1.5 million clones, around 98.5% being singletons. The sequenced material came from naive CD4+ T cells sorted from blood. All receptors derive from a man between 25 and 39 years old in good health. Both conserved end residues are part of each CDR3. The order of the fields is V gene, J gene, CDR3 protein.

TRBV7-2	TRBJ2-7	CASSADGTGFYEQYF
TRBV27	TRBJ2-7	CASRDRRREKYEQYF
TRBV5-6	TRBJ2-7	CASSFDRTYEQYF
TRBV5-1	TRBJ2-7	CASSYSGTASYEQYF
TRBV30	TRBJ2-3	CAGFPTSGRNVGGTDTQYF
TRBV9	TRBJ2-1	CASSPSSGAGQFF
TRBV7-2	TRBJ2-7	CASSFTGTREQYF
TRBV18	TRBJ2-4	CASSPPTGLAKNIQYF
TRBV28	TRBJ2-1	CASSLWGTSGNYNEQFF
TRBV5-1	TRBJ2-6	CATAVGFGANVLTF
TRBV5-5	TRBJ1-1	CASSLRWDRVTLGTEAFF
TRBV29-1	TRBJ2-4	CSQLGGGNIQYF
TRBV2	TRBJ1-5	CASSVGQGASQPQHF
TRBV6-1	TRBJ2-1	CASSEVWSEQFF
TRBV2	TRBJ2-2	CASSGVATGELFF
TRBV30	TRBJ1-5	CAWSVASNQPQHF
TRBV5-4	TRBJ2-7	CASSLTATEQYF
TRBV10-3	TRBJ2-1	CAISEGQPNEQFF
TRBV18	TRBJ2-2	CASSPPSSRVYTGELFF
TRBV6-5	TRBJ2-3	CASSSIRARADTQYF
TRBV4-1	TRBJ2-7	CASSPHDSQIPYEQYF
TRBV18	TRBJ2-7	CASSPGLADSYEQYF
TRBV7-7	TRBJ2-1	CASSDGVYNEQFF
TRBV28	TRBJ1-5	CASSLSGPFAQPQHF
TRBV5-1	TRBJ2-3	CASSTNSGNTDTQYF
TRBV5-4	TRBJ2-5	CASSLAAVPGETQYF
TRBV4-1	TRBJ1-2	CASSQDPGGYGYTF
TRBV10-1	TRBJ2-3	CASSASGRGDTQYF
TRBV5-8	TRBJ1-5	CASSLSDNQPQHF
TRBV11-1	TRBJ2-2	CASSGGDYRTGELFF
TRBV6-6	TRBJ2-7	CASRDPIVVSRYEQYF
TRBV5-4	TRBJ2-3	CASSWWGDTQYF
TRBV11-2	TRBJ2-2	CASGRRDNTGELFF
TRBV28	TRBJ2-1	CASSPDFTSGRDEQFF
TRBV2	TRBJ1-3	CASSVDVSGNTIYF
TRBV10-3	TRBJ2-2	CARRGIRRGTGELFF
TRBV28	TRBJ2-1	CASRYNEQFF
TRBV2	TRBJ1-5	CASSENWGGSGTGSQPQHF
TRBV10-2	TRBJ2-5	CASNAAQETQYF
TRBV6-1	TRBJ1-1	CASSLEGGLNTEAFF
TRBV18	TRBJ1-1	CASSPPLRMASAFF
TRBV4-3	TRBJ1-3	CASSQDYHPGLSGNTIYF
TRBV7-2	TRBJ2-5	CASSPSREETQYF
TRBV5-1	TRBJ1-4	CASSWPMGATNEKLFF
TRBV18	TRBJ1-5	CASSLTLGTPNQPQHF
TRBV10-3	TRBJ2-2	CAISFAGTPGSTGELFF
TRBV2	TRBJ1-2	CASSEARGLGYGYTF
TRBV19	TRBJ2-5	CATADIQETQYF
TRBV5-4	TRBJ1-2	CASSGRPEADYGYTF
TRBV18	TRBJ2-6	CASSPGVPLSGANVLTF
TRBV28	TRBJ2-3	CATESPDTQYF
TRBV9	TRBJ2-7	CASSVAPDRGHEQYF
TRBV5-6	TRBJ2-7	CASSWAGRDYEQYF
TRBV5-1	TRBJ1-3	CASSLAGTGSGNTIYF
TRBV7-9	TRBJ1-1	CASSLNRPHTEAFF
TRBV5-5	TRBJ2-7	CASSRESPRGYEQYF
TRBV18	TRBJ2-3	CASSLLSGSADTQYF
TRBV6-1	TRBJ2-7	CATSLQYF
TRBV5-1	TRBJ2-7	CASSLLAGDFHEQYF